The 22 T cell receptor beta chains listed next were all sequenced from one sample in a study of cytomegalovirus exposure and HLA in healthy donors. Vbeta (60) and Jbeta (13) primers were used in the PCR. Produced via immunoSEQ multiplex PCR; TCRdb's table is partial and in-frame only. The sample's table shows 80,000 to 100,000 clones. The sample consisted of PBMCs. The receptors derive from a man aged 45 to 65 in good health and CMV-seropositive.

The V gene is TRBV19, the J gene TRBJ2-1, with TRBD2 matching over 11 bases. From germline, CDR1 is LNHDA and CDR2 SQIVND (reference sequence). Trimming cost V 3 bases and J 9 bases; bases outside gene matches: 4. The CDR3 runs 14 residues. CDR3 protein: CASSMTSGMREQFF. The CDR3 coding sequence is TGTGCCAGTAGTATGACTAGCGGGATGCGTGAGCAGTTCTTC.

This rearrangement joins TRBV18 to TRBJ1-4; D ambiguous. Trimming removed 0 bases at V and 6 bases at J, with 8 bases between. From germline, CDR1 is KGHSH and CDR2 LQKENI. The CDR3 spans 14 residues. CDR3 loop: CASSPPGSDEKLFF. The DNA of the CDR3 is TGTGCCAGCTCACCACCTGGGAGTGATGAAAAACTGTTTTTT.

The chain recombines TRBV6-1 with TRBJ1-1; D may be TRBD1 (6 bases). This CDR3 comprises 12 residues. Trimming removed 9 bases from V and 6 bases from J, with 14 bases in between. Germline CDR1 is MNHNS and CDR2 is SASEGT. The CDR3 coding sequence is TGTGCCAGTCTGTGGGCAGGGGCTGAAGCTTTCTTT. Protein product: CASLWAGAEAFF.

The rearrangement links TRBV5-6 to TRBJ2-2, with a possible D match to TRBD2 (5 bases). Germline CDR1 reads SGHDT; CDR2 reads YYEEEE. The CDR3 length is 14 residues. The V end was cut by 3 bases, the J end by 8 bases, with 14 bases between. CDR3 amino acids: CASSSIGLTGELFF. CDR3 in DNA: TGTGCCAGCAGCTCGATCGGACTCACGGGGGAGCTGTTTTTT. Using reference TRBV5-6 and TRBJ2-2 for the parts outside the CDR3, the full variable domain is DAGVTQSPTHLIKTRGQQVTLRCSPKSGHDTVSWYQQALGQGPQFIFQYYEEEERQRGNFPDRFSGHQFPNYSSELNVNALLLGDSALYLCASSSIGLTGELFFGEGSRLTVL.

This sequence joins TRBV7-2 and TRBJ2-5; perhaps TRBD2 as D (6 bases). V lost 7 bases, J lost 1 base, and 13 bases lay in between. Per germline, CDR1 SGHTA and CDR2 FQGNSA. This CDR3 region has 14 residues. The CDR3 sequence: CASTVVSGQETQYF. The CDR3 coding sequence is TGTGCCAGCACCGTCGTTAGCGGCCAAGAGACCCAGTACTTC.

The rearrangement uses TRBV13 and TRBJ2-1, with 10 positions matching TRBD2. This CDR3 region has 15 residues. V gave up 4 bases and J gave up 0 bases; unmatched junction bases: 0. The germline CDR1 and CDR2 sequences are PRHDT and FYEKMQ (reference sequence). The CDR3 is CASSSSGSSYNEQFF. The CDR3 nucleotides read TGTGCCAGCAGCTCTAGCGGGAGCTCCTACAATGAGCAGTTCTTC.

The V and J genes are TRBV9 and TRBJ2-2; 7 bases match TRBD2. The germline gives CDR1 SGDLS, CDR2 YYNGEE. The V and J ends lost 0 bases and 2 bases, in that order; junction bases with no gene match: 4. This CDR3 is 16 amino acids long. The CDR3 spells CASSVAGGGNTGELFF. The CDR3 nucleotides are TGTGCCAGCAGCGTAGCTGGGGGGGGTAACACCGGGGAGCTGTTTTTT.

The CDR3 loop reads CASSVGIGDYNEQFF. DNA for the CDR3: TGTGCCAGCAGCGTAGGGATAGGGGACTACAATGAGCAGTTCTTC. This rearrangement joins TRBV9 to TRBJ2-1; tentatively, D is TRBD1 (5 bases). CDR1 and CDR2 from the germline V gene are SGDLS and YYNGEE. The CDR3 length is 15 residues. V was trimmed by 0 bases and J by 3 bases, leaving 10 bases between them.

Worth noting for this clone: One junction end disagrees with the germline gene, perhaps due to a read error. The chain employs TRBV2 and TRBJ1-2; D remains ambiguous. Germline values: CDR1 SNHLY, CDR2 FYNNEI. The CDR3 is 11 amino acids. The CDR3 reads CAPGQRDGYTF. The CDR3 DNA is TGCGCCCCCGGGCAGCGGGATGGCTACACCTTC.

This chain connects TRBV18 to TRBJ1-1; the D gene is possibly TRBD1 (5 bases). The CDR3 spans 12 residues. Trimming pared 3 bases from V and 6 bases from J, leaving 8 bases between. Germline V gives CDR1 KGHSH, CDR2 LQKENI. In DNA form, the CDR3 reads TGTGCCAGCTCACCCACGACAGCTGAAGCTTTCTTT. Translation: CASSPTTAEAFF.

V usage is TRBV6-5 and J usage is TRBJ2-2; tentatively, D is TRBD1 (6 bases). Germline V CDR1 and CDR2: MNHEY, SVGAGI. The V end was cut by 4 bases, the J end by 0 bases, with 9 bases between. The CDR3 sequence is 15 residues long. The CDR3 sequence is CASSSRTANTGELFF. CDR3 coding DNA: TGTGCCAGCAGTTCCCGGACAGCGAACACCGGGGAGCTGTTTTTT.

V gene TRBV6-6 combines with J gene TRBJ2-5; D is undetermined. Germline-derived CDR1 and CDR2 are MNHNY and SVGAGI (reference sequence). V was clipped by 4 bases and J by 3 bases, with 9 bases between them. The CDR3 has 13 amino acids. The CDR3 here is CASSFPSEETQYF. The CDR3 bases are TGTGCCAGCAGTTTTCCTTCTGAAGAGACCCAGTACTTC.

In nucleotides, the CDR3 is TGTGCCAGTAGAAGGACAGGGCTGGGGAATGAAAAACTGTTTTTT. Translated: CASRRTGLGNEKLFF. V and J are TRBV19 and TRBJ1-4; 8 nucleotides match TRBD1. Trimming cost V 6 bases and J 5 bases; bases outside gene matches: 8. This CDR3 has 15 residues. Germline V gives CDR1 LNHDA, CDR2 SQIVND (reference sequence).

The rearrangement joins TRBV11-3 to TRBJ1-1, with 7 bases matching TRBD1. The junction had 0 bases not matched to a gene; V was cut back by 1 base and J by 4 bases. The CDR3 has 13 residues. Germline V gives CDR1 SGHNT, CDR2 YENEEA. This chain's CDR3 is CASSLGQGTEAFF. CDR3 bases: TGTGCCAGCAGCTTAGGACAGGGCACTGAAGCTTTCTTT.

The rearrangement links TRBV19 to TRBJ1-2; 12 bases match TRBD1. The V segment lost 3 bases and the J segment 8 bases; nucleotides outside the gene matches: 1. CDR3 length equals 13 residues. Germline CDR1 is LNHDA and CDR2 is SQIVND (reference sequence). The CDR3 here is CASSIGTGGGYTF. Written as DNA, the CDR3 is TGTGCCAGTAGTATCGGGACAGGGGGCGGCTACACCTTC. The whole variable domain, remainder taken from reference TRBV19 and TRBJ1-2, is DGGITQSPKYLFRKEGQNVTLSCEQNLNHDAMYWYRQDPGQGLRLIYYSQIVNDFQKGDIAEGYSVSREKKESFPLTVTSAQKNPTAFYLCASSIGTGGGYTFGSGTRLTVV.

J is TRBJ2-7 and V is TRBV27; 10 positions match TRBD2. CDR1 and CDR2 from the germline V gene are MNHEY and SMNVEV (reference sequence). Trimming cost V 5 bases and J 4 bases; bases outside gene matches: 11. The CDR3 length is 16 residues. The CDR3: CASSPRSGRSSYEQYF. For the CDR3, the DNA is TGTGCCAGCAGTCCGCGTAGCGGGAGGAGTAGTTACGAGCAGTACTTC.

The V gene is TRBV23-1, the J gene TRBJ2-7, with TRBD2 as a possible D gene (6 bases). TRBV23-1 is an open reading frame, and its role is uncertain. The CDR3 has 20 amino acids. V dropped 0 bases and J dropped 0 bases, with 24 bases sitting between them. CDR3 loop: CASSQSSPGLLISSSYEQYV. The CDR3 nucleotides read TGCGCCAGCAGTCAATCGTCTCCGGGACTCCTGATATCCTCCTCCTACGAGCAGTACGTC.

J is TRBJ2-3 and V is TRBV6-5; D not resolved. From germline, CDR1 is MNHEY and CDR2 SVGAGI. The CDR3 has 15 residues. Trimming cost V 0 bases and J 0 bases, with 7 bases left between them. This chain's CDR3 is CASSYSQLSTDTQYF. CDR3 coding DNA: TGTGCCAGCAGTTACTCCCAGTTGAGCACAGATACGCAGTATTTT.

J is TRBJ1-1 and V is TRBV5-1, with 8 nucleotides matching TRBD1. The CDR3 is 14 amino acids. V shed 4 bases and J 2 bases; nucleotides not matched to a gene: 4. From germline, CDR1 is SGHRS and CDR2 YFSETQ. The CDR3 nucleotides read TGCGCCAGCAGCGTCGGGACAGGTAACACTGAAGCTTTCTTT. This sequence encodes CASSVGTGNTEAFF.

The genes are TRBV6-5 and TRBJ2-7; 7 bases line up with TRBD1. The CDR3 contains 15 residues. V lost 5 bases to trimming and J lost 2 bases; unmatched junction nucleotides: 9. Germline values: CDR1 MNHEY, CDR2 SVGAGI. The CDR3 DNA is TGTGCCAGCAGTCCCGACGGACAGGCCACCTACGAGCAGTACTTC. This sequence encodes CASSPDGQATYEQYF.

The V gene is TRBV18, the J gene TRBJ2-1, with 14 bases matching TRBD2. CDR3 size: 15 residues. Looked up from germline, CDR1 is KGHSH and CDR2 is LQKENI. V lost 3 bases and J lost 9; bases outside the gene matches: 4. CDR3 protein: CASSPGTSGRAEQFF. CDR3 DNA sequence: TGTGCCAGCTCACCGGGGACTAGCGGGAGAGCTGAGCAGTTCTTC. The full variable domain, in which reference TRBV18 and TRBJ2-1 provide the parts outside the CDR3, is NAGVMQNPRHLVRRRGQEARLRCSPMKGHSHVYWYRQLPEEGLKFMVYLQKENIIDESGMPKERFSAEFPKEGPSILRIQQVVRGDSAAYFCASSPGTSGRAEQFFGPGTRLTVL.

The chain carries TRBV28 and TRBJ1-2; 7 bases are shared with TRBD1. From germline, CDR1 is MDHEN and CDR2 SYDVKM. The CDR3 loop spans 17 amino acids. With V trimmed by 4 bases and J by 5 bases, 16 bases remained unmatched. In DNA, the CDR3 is TGTGCCAGCAGTTCCCCGGGAGGGGGCGTCCAAGAATATGGCTACACCTTC. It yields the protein CASSSPGGGVQEYGYTF.